This TCR beta chain was recovered during a study of blood T cell repertoires in COVID-19. Study summary: From the United States, Italy and Spain came samples of acute and convalescent COVID-19.

The germline gives CDR1 SGHDT, CDR2 YYEEEE. The CDR3 is 16 amino acids. The V and J ends lost 0 bases and 5 bases respectively, with 15 bases between them. Recovered status applied to Cohort 3 donors who had two consecutive negative PCRs. It also applied to those with clearance or with symptom resolution. In the study's own analysis: Estimates of nucleated cell counts were drawn from the amplification of reference gene primers. Here immunoSEQ multiplex PCR was the method, and the copy in TCRdb shows in-frame clones only, minus some. V and J calls and clone size are as listed in that table; D and trimming were resolved from the DNA. The sample contains around 150,000 clones, around 80% of which appear only once.

The V gene is TRBV5-6, the J gene TRBJ2-1, with TRBD2 as a possible D gene (5 bases). This clonotype originated in a man between 45 and 60 years old who had recovered from COVID-19. Sequencing input: PBMCs or T cells enriched from blood (not recorded which). The CDR3 nucleotides are TGTGCCAGCAGCTTGGGTTCCGGGATCCGTGACAATGAGCAGTTCTTC. Its protein is CASSLGSGIRDNEQFF. Filled out from reference TRBV5-6 and TRBJ2-1, the complete variable domain reads DAGVTQSPTHLIKTRGQQVTLRCSPKSGHDTVSWYQQALGQGPQFIFQYYEEEERQRGNFPDRFSGHQFPNYSSELNVNALLLGDSALYLCASSLGSGIRDNEQFFGPGTRLTVL.